The sequence of this T cell receptor beta chain was determined in a study of blood T cells in healthy people across ages. Whole-study results and caveats: In long-lived donors, naive CD4+ cell counts and diversity exceeded those of aged donors. The donors' CMV status was not determined, possibly confounding changes in expanded clonotypes.

The donors, all healthy, were Caucasians living in Russia, aged about 6 to 95. Trimming cost V 6 bases and J 6 bases; bases outside gene matches: 4. CDR3 length: 12 residues. Germline V gives CDR1 MNHEY, CDR2 SMNVEV (reference sequence). A J-beta primer mix and a sample-barcoded 5' primer were used in a second PCR of about 7 to 12 cycles. A minimum of 3 million CDR3-containing paired-end reads was obtained for each sample. TCRdb re-called the 5' RACE reads with MiXCR, one entry per CDR3 protein. The sample lists some 900,000 distinct CDR3 sequences, roughly 52% occurring once. As to this clonotype: Antigen: not known.

V is TRBV27 and J is TRBJ1-1, with 7 bases fitting TRBD1. This sequence originates from a man in his thirties or forties in good health. Source material: blood. The CDR3 region has the DNA TGTGCCAGCAGCCTTCAGGGGGCTGAAGCTTTCTTT. Residues: CASSLQGAEAFF.